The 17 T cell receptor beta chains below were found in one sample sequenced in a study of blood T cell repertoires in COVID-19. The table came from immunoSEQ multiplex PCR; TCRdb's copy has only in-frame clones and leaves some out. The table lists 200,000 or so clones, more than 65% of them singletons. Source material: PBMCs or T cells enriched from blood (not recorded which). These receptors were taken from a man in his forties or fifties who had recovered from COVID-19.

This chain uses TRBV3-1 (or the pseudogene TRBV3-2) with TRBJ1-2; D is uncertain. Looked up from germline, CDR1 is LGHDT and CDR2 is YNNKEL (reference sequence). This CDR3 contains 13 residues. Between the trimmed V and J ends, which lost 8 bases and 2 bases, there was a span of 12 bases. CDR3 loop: CASPGRSNYGYTF. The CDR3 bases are TGTGCCAGCCCCGGGAGGTCCAACTATGGCTACACCTTC.

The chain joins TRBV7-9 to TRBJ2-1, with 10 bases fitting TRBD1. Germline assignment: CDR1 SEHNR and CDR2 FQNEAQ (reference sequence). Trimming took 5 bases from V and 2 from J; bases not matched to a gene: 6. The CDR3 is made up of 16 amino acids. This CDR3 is CASSQDRGTTYNEQFF. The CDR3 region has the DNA TGTGCCAGCAGCCAGGACAGGGGGACAACCTACAATGAGCAGTTCTTC.

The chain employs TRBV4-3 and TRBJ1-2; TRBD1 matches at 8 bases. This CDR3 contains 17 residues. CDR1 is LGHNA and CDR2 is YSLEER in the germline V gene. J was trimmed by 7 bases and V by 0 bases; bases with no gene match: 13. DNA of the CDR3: TGCGCCAGCAGCCAAGACCCCCCCGGACAGGGCCTGGGTGGCTACACCTTC. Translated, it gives CASSQDPPGQGLGGYTF.

This chain's CDR3 is CASSLGNRETQYF. CDR3 bases: TGCGCCAGCAGCTTGGGGAACAGGGAGACCCAGTACTTC. The chain joins TRBV5-1 to TRBJ2-5; possible D gene TRBD1, 5 bases. Germline loops: CDR1 SGHRS, CDR2 YFSETQ. This CDR3 is built from 13 residues. Trimming removed 0 bases from V and 5 bases from J, with 8 bases in between.

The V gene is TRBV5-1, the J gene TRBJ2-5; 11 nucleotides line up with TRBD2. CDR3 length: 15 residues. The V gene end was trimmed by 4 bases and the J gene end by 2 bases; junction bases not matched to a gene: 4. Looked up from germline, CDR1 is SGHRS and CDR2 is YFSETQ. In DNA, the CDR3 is TGCGCCAGCAGCGGAGGGACTAGCGGTCAAGAGACCCAGTACTTC. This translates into CASSGGTSGQETQYF.

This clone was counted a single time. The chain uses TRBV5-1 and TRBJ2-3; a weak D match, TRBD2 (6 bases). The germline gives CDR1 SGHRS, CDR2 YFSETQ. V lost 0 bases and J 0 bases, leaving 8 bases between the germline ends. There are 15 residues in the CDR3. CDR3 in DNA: TGCGCCAGCAGCTTGGCCGGGAGAAGCACAGATACGCAGTATTTT. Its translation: CASSLAGRSTDTQYF.

The chain's CDR3 is CATQGSNSPLHF. In DNA form, the CDR3 reads TGTGCCACCCAGGGGTCTAATTCACCCCTCCACTTT. This chain links TRBV10-3 with TRBJ1-6; a possible D gene is TRBD1 (6 bases). Germline V gene lookup returns CDR1 ENHRY and CDR2 SYGVKD. Between the trimmed V and J ends, which lost 10 bases and 6 bases, there was a span of 10 bases. There are 12 residues in the CDR3.

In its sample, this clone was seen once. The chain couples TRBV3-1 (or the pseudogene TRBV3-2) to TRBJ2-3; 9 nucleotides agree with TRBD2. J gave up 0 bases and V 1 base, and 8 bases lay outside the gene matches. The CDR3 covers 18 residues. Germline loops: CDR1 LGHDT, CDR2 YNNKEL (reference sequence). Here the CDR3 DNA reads TGTGCCAGCAGCCAAGGAGTAGCGGGGGTTACTAGCACAGATACGCAGTATTTT. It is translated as CASSQGVAGVTSTDTQYF.

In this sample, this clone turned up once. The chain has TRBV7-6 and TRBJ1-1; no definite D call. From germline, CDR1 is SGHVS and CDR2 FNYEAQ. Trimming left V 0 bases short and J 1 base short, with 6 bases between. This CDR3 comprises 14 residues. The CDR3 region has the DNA TGTGCCAGCAGCTTAGCGGGCCCGAACACTGAAGCTTTCTTT. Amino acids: CASSLAGPNTEAFF.

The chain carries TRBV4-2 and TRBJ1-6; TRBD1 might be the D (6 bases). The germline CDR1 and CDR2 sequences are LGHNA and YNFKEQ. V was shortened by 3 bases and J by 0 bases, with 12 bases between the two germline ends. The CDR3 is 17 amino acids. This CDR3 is CASSQEGQRSYNSPLHF. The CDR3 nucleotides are TGTGCCAGCAGCCAGGAAGGACAGCGCTCCTATAATTCACCCCTCCACTTT.

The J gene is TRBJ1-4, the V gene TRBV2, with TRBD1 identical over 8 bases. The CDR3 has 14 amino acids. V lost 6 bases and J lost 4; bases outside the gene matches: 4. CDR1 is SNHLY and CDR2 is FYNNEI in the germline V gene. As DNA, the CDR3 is TGTGCCAGCAGGGGACAGGCCCTTAATGAAAAACTGTTTTTT. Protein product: CASRGQALNEKLFF.

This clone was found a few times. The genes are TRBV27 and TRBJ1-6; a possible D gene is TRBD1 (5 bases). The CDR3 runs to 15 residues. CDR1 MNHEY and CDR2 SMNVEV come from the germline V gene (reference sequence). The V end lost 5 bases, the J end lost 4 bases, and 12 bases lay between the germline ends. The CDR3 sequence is CASSSQGVYNSPLHF. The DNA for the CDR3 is TGTGCCAGCAGTAGCCAGGGTGTTTATAATTCACCCCTCCACTTT.

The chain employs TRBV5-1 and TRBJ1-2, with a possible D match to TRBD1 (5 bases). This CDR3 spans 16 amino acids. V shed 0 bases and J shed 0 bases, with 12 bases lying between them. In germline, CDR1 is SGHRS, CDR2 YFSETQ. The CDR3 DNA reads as TGCGCCAGCAGCTTGGGACAGATAACTCCTAACTATGGCTACACCTTC. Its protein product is CASSLGQITPNYGYTF.

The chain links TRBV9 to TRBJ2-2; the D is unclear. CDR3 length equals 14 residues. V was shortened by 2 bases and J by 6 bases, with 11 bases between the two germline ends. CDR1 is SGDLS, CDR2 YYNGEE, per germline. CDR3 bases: TGTGCCAGCAGCGTCACGCCAGAACCCGGGGAGCTGTTTTTT. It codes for CASSVTPEPGELFF.

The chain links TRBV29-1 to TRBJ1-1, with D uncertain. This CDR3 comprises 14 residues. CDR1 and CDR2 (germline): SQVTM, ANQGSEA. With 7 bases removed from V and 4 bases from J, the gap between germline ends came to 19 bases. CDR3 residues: CSARGGRVGTEAFF. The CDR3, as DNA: TGCAGCGCTCGGGGAGGGCGTGTGGGCACTGAAGCTTTCTTT.

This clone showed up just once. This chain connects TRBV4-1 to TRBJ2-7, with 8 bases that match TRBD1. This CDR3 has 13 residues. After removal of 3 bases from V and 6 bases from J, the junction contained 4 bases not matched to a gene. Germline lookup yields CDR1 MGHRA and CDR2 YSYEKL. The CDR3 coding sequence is TGCGCCAGCAGCCACCTCAGGGGGCGCGAGCAGTACTTC. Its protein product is CASSHLRGREQYF.

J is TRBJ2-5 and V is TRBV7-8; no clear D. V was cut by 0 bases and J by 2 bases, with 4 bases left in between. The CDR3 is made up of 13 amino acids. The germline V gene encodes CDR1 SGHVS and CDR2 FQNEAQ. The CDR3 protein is CASSLARQETQYF. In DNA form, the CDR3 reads TGTGCCAGCAGCTTAGCGCGGCAAGAGACCCAGTACTTC.